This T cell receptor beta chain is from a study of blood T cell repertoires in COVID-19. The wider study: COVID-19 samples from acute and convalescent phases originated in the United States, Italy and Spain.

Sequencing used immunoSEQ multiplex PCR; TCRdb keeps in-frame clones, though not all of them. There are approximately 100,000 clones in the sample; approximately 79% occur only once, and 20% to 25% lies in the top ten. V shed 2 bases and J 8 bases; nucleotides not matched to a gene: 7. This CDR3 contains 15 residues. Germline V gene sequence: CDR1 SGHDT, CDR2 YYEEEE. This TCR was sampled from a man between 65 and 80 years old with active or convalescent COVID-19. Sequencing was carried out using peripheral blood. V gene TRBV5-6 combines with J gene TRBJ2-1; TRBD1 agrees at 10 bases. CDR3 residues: CASSFRDRGTDEQFF. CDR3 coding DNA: TGTGCCAGCAGCTTCCGGGACAGGGGAACCGATGAGCAGTTCTTC.